This T cell receptor beta chain was captured by sequencing in a study of regulatory T cells in long-lasting Graves disease (TCRdb year 2021). As for the study more broadly: Newly diagnosed Graves' disease patients had taken antithyroid drugs for less than 3 months. Peripheral blood TCR sequencing and RNA sequencing compared persistent Graves' disease patients with newly diagnosed Graves' disease patients. The study took place in China and was registered as a clinical trial. A total of some 33 samples were covered by TCR sequencing, comprising approximately 13 persistent and around 20 newly diagnosed Graves' disease patients. The research as a whole found: Sequencing and analysis were restricted to the TCR beta chain. Compared with newly diagnosed patients, persistent Graves' disease patients had lower TCR Shannon entropy and fewer highly expanded clones, which suggests clonal expansion. Patients with persistent disease shared more public clonotypes (around 2,700) than newly diagnosed patients did (approximately 1,000). Peripheral blood alone was examined, since thyroid tissue, which constituted the primary lesion, could not be accessed. The authors acknowledged the small sample size as a limitation that may reduce accuracy. TRBV28, TRBJ1-2 and TRBJ2-5 were preferentially used in persistent disease, while TRBV20-1 and TRBJ2-1 were favored in newly diagnosed disease.

The time point label for this specimen denotes: newly diagnosed GD, antithyroid drugs for less than 3 months. RNA was extracted from PBMCs in TRIzol for both TCR sequencing and RNA sequencing. The diagnosis of Graves' disease was made according to American Thyroid Association guidelines. Recruitment of patients was carried out at an endocrinology department in Xi'an, China. Each patient gave 9 to 10 milliliters of peripheral blood, collected in an EDTA anticoagulant tube. PBMCs were isolated by Ficoll Paque Plus density gradient separation without further T cell sorting. An Agilent 2100 Bioanalyzer and agarose gel were used to check RNA quality, while a NanoDrop 2000 measured RNA concentration. Library preparation was by multiplex PCR. These reads were obtained on an Illumina HiSeq 4000. To build TCR beta libraries, CDR3 regions were amplified by Arm-PCR using iRepertoire HTBI primers. Before sequencing, the PCR products underwent gel purification. As for the authors' bioinformatics: Across samples, roughly 60 TRBV and roughly 15 TRBJ segments were identified and used for gene usage analysis of CDR3 amino acid clonotypes. COPE and FqMerger were used to merge filtered high-quality paired reads into contigs. BLAST was used to align contigs to IMGT TRBV, TRBD and TRBJ reference genes, and CDR3 was defined according to IMGT. Any clonotype with a frequency above 0.1% was counted as a highly expanded clone. Shannon entropy served as the measure of repertoire diversity, while the Gini coefficient captured V-J evenness. A clonotype was considered public if more than one individual shared it. TCRdb reanalyzed the raw reads on its own, using fastp at Q25 for trimming and MiXCR for clone calling, and kept in-frame beta chains. CDR3 protein duplicates are merged, each entry listing the most common genes and DNA. Here the V and J calls rest on TCRdb's processing, not on the authors' analysis. The sample table contains a few hundred thousand distinct CDR3 sequences; only one count was recorded for approximately 12% of them. The ten top clones hold approximately 19% of the sample.

To note about this clonotype: Its specific antigen is unknown. Base-call qualities are not available, and no considerably larger clone is one nucleotide away.

CDR1 SEHNR and CDR2 FQNEAQ were looked up in the germline V gene (reference sequence). Spanning cysteine to phenylalanine, the CDR3 consists of 15 amino acids. Only CDR3 DNA is held: 45 bases, read in frame from base 1. The junction shows trimming of 5 bases on V and 6 bases on J, plus 16 bases between the germline ends. This same sample was also taken into another study, of T cells in Graves' hyperthyroidism and ophthalmopathy. Taken from the second paper: Stable Graves' hyperthyroidism was defined as the absence of progression to ophthalmopathy over 18 months of follow-up. The hyperthyroidism patients were between 18 and 65 years old and newly diagnosed, with a disease duration of less than 2 months. The study excluded patients with uncontrolled infections, other autoimmune diseases, pregnancy or lactation. Diagnoses were established on the basis of clinical symptoms, serum thyroxine and TRAb, thyroid ultrasound, and orbital computed tomography. A first-round RT-PCR of the TCR CDR3 used the HTBI primer set with the Qiagen OneStep RT-PCR kit. Blood samples also contained most of the expanded thyroid clonotypes (frequency above 0.001), which suggests that blood repertoires may reflect thyroid immune responses. In cross-validation, a model built on a 13 V-J signature told ophthalmopathy apart from stable hyperthyroidism with 85% to 90% sensitivity and about 81% specificity, and in testing the same model reached 80%/75%. In validation, the model predicted progression to ophthalmopathy a median of about 6.5 months before onset, with roughly 70% sensitivity and roughly 72% specificity. A discovery cohort of about 95 patients, about 40 with Graves' ophthalmopathy and 57 with stable Graves' hyperthyroidism, was used to find distinguishing TCR V-J signatures. Whether ophthalmopathy could be predicted prospectively was tested in an independent validation cohort made up of about 20 hyperthyroidism patients plus 17 patients who later progressed to ophthalmopathy. The 100 or so discovery patients were randomly divided into training and test sets at a 7:3 ratio. In several Graves' hyperthyroidism patients, the study also compared T-cell repertoires from thyroid tissue with T-cell repertoires from blood. After sampling, hyperthyroidism patients received methimazole starting at 30 mg daily, and ophthalmopathy patients received high-dose intravenous methylprednisolone. Libraries were constructed in a second round of multiplex PCR, after which size selection and purification were carried out. Libraries were sequenced paired-end with 100 bp reads on an Illumina HiSeq2000. SOAPnuke was used to process the raw data, removing reads that contained adapters or uncalled bases, had a mean Phred below 15, or lacked an exact match to the constant primer or identifier. High-quality paired reads were merged using COPE v1.2.5, and each unique nucleotide sequence was defined as a clonotype. MiTCR v1.1 was used to align clonotypes to the IMGT TRBV, TRBD and TRBJ reference segments. The analysis was restricted to V-J combinations with a frequency above 0.0001, which together covered just over 99% of the repertoires. The TCS score was defined as F50 (clonal expansion) divided by E x V (chaos), with BLOSUM62-based TCRdist calculated between CDR3 peptides within each V-J. Welch's t-statistics and random forest reduced several hundred V-J features to 13, which were used in a naive Bayes classifier (R e1071). Sample size was not statistically predetermined, and investigators were not blinded to group allocation. The paper reports TCR Vbeta CDR3 sequencing of over 130 peripheral blood samples: approximately 41 ophthalmopathy, some 80 hyperthyroidism and approximately 17 progressor patients.

The source is a woman under 30 with Graves disease. Donor details come from another sample of the same person, matched by shared clones. This chain is built from TRBV7-9 and TRBJ2-2, with a weak D call of TRBD1 (6 bases match). Sample: peripheral blood mononuclear cells (PBMCs), taken at new diagnosis, from a patient treated with antithyroid drugs. The CDR3 region reads CASSLGFAGAGELFF. The DNA sequence is given as TGTGCCAGCAGCCTCGGCTTTGCAGGGGCCGGGGAGCTGTTTTTT.